The rows below give T cell receptor beta chains drawn from one sample of a study of blood T cells in healthy people across ages. MiXCR, run by TCRdb on the 5' RACE reads, gives a single entry per CDR3 protein. This table has about 640,000 distinct CDR3 sequences, 58% appearing once. The sample taken for sequencing was blood. These receptors were obtained from a man aged 55-75 years in good health. The CDR3 runs from the conserved cysteine through the conserved F or W. The D gene is left open where the match is weak. The size field is filled for only some rows; it gives once, few, many or a size class.

V: TRBV5-1; size: NA; length: 14; D: NA; J: TRBJ2-1; DNA: TGCGCCAGCAGCTTGGGAAGGGGGGACACTGAGCAGTTCTTC; CDR3: CASSLGRGDTEQFF
V: TRBV4-2; size: NA; length: 16; D: TRBD1; J: TRBJ2-2; DNA: TGTGCCAGCAGCCAAGATTACGACAGGGCAACCGGGGAGCTGTTTTTT; CDR3: CASSQDYDRATGELFF
V: TRBV5-1; size: NA; length: 15; D: NA; J: TRBJ1-2; DNA: TGCGCCAGCAGCTCGCCCAGGGTCCGTAACTATGGCTACACCTTC; CDR3: CASSSPRVRNYGYTF
V: TRBV12-3/TRBV12-4; size: NA; length: 13; D: NA; J: TRBJ2-7; DNA: TGTGCCAGCAGTACCAGGGAGACCTACGAGCAGTACTTC; CDR3: CASSTRETYEQYF
V: TRBV5-1; size: few; length: 18; D: TRBD1; J: TRBJ2-6; DNA: TGCGCCAGCAGCTCCACCGGGGTTACAGGGGCTGGGGCCAACGTCCTGACTTTC; CDR3: CASSSTGVTGAGANVLTF
V: TRBV6-5; size: NA; length: 15; D: NA; J: TRBJ2-1; DNA: TGTGCCAGCAGCCCGCAGGACAGCTCCTACAATGAGCAGTTCTTC; CDR3: CASSPQDSSYNEQFF
V: TRBV4-1; size: few; length: 15; D: TRBD2; J: TRBJ2-3; DNA: TGCGCCAGCAGCCGACTAGCGTGGGTGAGGGATACGCAGTATTTT; CDR3: CASSRLAWVRDTQYF
V: TRBV7-7; size: NA; length: 12; D: TRBD1; J: TRBJ2-1; DNA: TGTGCCAGCAGCTCGACAGGGTCTGAGCAGTTCTTC; CDR3: CASSSTGSEQFF
V: TRBV5-4; size: NA; length: 15; D: NA; J: TRBJ2-3; DNA: TGTGCCAGCAGCTTGAACAGCGCTAGCACAGATACGCAGTATTTT; CDR3: CASSLNSASTDTQYF
V: TRBV5-1; size: NA; length: 15; D: NA; J: TRBJ2-7; DNA: TGCGCCAGCAGCACGGGGGGACAGGCCCTCGGCGAGCAGTACTTC; CDR3: CASSTGGQALGEQYF
V: TRBV7-2; size: NA; length: 16; D: TRBD1; J: TRBJ2-5; DNA: TGTGCCAGCAGCTTAGGTGCAGGGGGATCGGGGGAGACCCAGTACTTC; CDR3: CASSLGAGGSGETQYF
V: TRBV4-1; size: many; length: 17; D: NA; J: TRBJ2-1; DNA: TGCGCCAGCAGCCAAGATCGCGCGGATAGCTCCTACAATGAGCAGTTCTTC; CDR3: CASSQDRADSSYNEQFF
V: TRBV29-1; size: NA; length: 13; D: TRBD2; J: TRBJ2-1; DNA: TGCAGCGCCGGGACTAGCGGGGGCGGTGAGCAGTTCTTC; CDR3: CSAGTSGGGEQFF
V: TRBV13; size: few; length: 15; D: TRBD1; J: TRBJ2-5; DNA: TGTGCCAGCAGCTCGACAGGGGAGGTTACAGAGACCCAGTACTTC; CDR3: CASSSTGEVTETQYF
V: TRBV20-1; size: NA; length: 11; D: NA; J: TRBJ2-3; DNA: TGCACCCCACGGAATGGGGATACGCAGTATTTT; CDR3: CTPRNGDTQYF
V: TRBV6-1; size: few; length: 16; D: TRBD1; J: TRBJ2-5; DNA: TGTGCCAGCAGTCCTCCACCTACGACAGGGGTGGAGACCCAGTACTTC; CDR3: CASSPPPTTGVETQYF
V: TRBV29-1; size: NA; length: 14; D: NA; J: TRBJ1-4; DNA: TGCAGCGTCTCAAAGGGGAGTACTAATGAAAAACTGTTTTTT; CDR3: CSVSKGSTNEKLFF
V: TRBV4-2; size: NA; length: 15; D: TRBD1; J: TRBJ2-1; DNA: TGTGCCAGCAGCTCATACAGGGGAAATTACAATGAGCAGTTCTTC; CDR3: CASSSYRGNYNEQFF
V: TRBV10-3; size: NA; length: 13; D: TRBD1; J: TRBJ1-4; DNA: TGTGCCATCAATGAGGGGGCTGATGAAAAACTGTTTTTT; CDR3: CAINEGADEKLFF
V: TRBV13; size: NA; length: 15; D: NA; J: TRBJ2-7; DNA: TGTGCCAGCAGCTTAGGCCCCCGACCTATCTACGAGCAGTACTTC; CDR3: CASSLGPRPIYEQYF
V: TRBV20-1; size: NA; length: 15; D: NA; J: TRBJ1-1; DNA: TGCAGTGCCTCCTTGGCAGGTTACATGAACACTGAAGCTTTCTTT; CDR3: CSASLAGYMNTEAFF
V: TRBV5-1; size: NA; length: 15; D: NA; J: TRBJ2-1; DNA: TGCGCCAGCAGCTTGGAGGAGCCCAGTTACAATGAGCAGTTCTTC; CDR3: CASSLEEPSYNEQFF
V: TRBV6-6; size: few; length: 15; D: TRBD1; J: TRBJ1-6; DNA: TGTGCCAGCAGTTACGCGGGACAGGGAGGTTCACCCCTCCACTTT; CDR3: CASSYAGQGGSPLHF
V: TRBV19; size: NA; length: 18; D: NA; J: TRBJ2-7; DNA: TGTGCCAGTAGTGTCGGGGGGCTGACAGGGTCGGCCTTTTACGAGCAGTACTTC; CDR3: CASSVGGLTGSAFYEQYF
V: TRBV29-1; size: few; length: 12; D: NA; J: TRBJ2-1; DNA: TGCAGCGTTGTAAGAGGGCTCGGTGAGCAGTTCTTC; CDR3: CSVVRGLGEQFF
V: TRBV12-3/TRBV12-4; size: few; length: 16; D: NA; J: TRBJ2-3; DNA: TGTGCCAGCAGTTTTTACAGGGCGGGGAGCACAGATACGCAGTATTTT; CDR3: CASSFYRAGSTDTQYF
V: TRBV9; size: few; length: 16; D: TRBD1; J: TRBJ2-6; DNA: TGTGCCAGCAGCGCCCGGGACAGCTCTGGGGCCAACGTCCTGACTTTC; CDR3: CASSARDSSGANVLTF
V: TRBV21-1; size: NA; length: 12; D: NA; J: TRBJ2-7; DNA: TGTGCCAGGAGGGACACCTCCTACGAGCAGTACTTC; CDR3: CARRDTSYEQYF
V: TRBV5-4; size: NA; length: 15; D: NA; J: TRBJ2-7; DNA: TGTGCCAGCAGGAACCAGGGTACGGGCTCCTACGAGCAGTACTTC; CDR3: CASRNQGTGSYEQYF
V: TRBV4-1; size: NA; length: 16; D: NA; J: TRBJ2-7; DNA: TGCGCCAGCAGCCAAGTAGCTTACCCCGATCTTTACGAGCAGTACTTC; CDR3: CASSQVAYPDLYEQYF
V: TRBV5-6; size: few; length: 13; D: NA; J: TRBJ1-2; DNA: TGTGCCAGCAGCTTGGAACAGACCCATGGCTACACCTTC; CDR3: CASSLEQTHGYTF
V: TRBV3-1; size: NA; length: 14; D: NA; J: TRBJ2-5; DNA: TGTGCCAGCAGCAACCCGTTGCTGCGGGAGACCCAGTACTTC; CDR3: CASSNPLLRETQYF
V: TRBV12-3/TRBV12-4; size: NA; length: 13; D: NA; J: TRBJ2-5; DNA: TGTGCCAGCACACAAGGGTTTCAAGAGACCCAGTACTTC; CDR3: CASTQGFQETQYF
V: TRBV29-1; size: NA; length: 15; D: NA; J: TRBJ2-1; DNA: TGCAGCGTTCAAGGGGGGGGAACGGCCCCGGATGAGCAGTTCTTC; CDR3: CSVQGGGTAPDEQFF
V: TRBV9; size: NA; length: 14; D: NA; J: TRBJ2-1; DNA: TGTGCCAGCAGCGTAGTTCACAGTTACAATGAGCAGTTCTTC; CDR3: CASSVVHSYNEQFF
V: TRBV9; size: NA; length: 13; D: NA; J: TRBJ2-7; DNA: TGTGCCAGCAGCGTAGAAGGTTCCCCCGAGCAGTACTTC; CDR3: CASSVEGSPEQYF
V: TRBV7-2; size: NA; length: 12; D: TRBD2; J: TRBJ2-3; DNA: TGTGCCAGCAGCTTAGGGACTAGCGCACCGTATTTT; CDR3: CASSLGTSAPYF
V: TRBV4-2; size: NA; length: 17; D: TRBD2; J: TRBJ2-3; DNA: TGTGCCAGCAGCCATCTCCCCACAGCGGGGGTCACAGATACGCAGTATTTT; CDR3: CASSHLPTAGVTDTQYF
V: TRBV2; size: few; length: 12; D: NA; J: TRBJ2-7; DNA: TGTGCCAGCAATCATTTAGTAGACGAGCAGTACTTC; CDR3: CASNHLVDEQYF
V: TRBV12-3/TRBV12-4; size: few; length: 14; D: NA; J: TRBJ2-7; DNA: TGTGCCAGCAGTTTCTTGGGCCGAAAAGACGAGCAGTACTTC; CDR3: CASSFLGRKDEQYF
V: TRBV10-3; size: NA; length: 15; D: NA; J: TRBJ1-4; DNA: TGTGCCATCAGTGACCCCGGGGGCCCTAATGAAAAACTGTTTTTT; CDR3: CAISDPGGPNEKLFF